The 26 T cell receptor beta chains below all came from one sample that was sequenced in a study of T cell responses to AZD1222 COVID-19 vaccine. Here immunoSEQ multiplex PCR was the method, and the copy in TCRdb shows in-frame clones only, minus some. The sample contains around 130,000 clones, just under 95% of which appear only once. The specimen was peripheral blood, collected on day 0 of AZD1222 vaccination. The receptors stem from an adult in good health.

The chain links TRBV18 to TRBJ2-5; no clear D. Germline CDR1 is KGHSH and CDR2 is LQKENI. CDR3 length equals 13 residues. V lost 3 bases, J lost 1 base, and 6 bases lay in between. The CDR3 DNA follows: TGTGCCAGCTCACCTGGGGTCCAAGAGACCCAGTACTTC. Protein product: CASSPGVQETQYF.

This chain links TRBV13 with TRBJ2-1; D call uncertain. This CDR3 has 12 amino acids. Germline CDR1 and CDR2: PRHDT and FYEKMQ (reference sequence). V was shortened by 0 bases and J by 9 bases, with 6 bases between the two germline ends. The CDR3 region has the DNA TGTGCCAGCAGCTTAGGTTCGAGTGAGCAGTTCTTC. It specifies CASSLGSSEQFF.

The rearrangement joins TRBV28 to TRBJ2-4; D gene uncertain. V was clipped by 6 bases and J by 0 bases, with 12 bases between them. The CDR3 is 15 residues long. Germline V gives CDR1 MDHEN, CDR2 SYDVKM. The chain's CDR3 is CASRTQELAKNIQYF. For the CDR3, the DNA is TGTGCCAGCAGGACCCAGGAGCTAGCCAAAAACATTCAGTACTTC.

This chain joins TRBV30 and TRBJ1-1, with D perhaps matching TRBD1 (6 bases). The CDR3 length is 14 residues. Germline assignment: CDR1 GTSNPN and CDR2 SVGIG (reference sequence). Between the trimmed V and J ends, which lost 3 bases and 2 bases, there was a span of 13 bases. CDR3 in DNA: TGTGCCTGGAGGAGACGGGGGGCAAACACTGAAGCTTTCTTT. Amino acid sequence: CAWRRRGANTEAFF.

V and J are TRBV27 and TRBJ2-6; D is possibly TRBD1 (5 bases). The germline V gene encodes CDR1 MNHEY and CDR2 SMNVEV (reference sequence). Trimming took off 2 bases at V and 1 base at J, with 12 bases between the two ends. The CDR3 consists of 17 residues. Here the CDR3 DNA reads TGTGCCAGCAGTTTAGCAGGGCTGGGGTCTGGGGCCAACGTCCTGACTTTC. Protein product: CASSLAGLGSGANVLTF.

The chain has TRBV6-1 and TRBJ1-2; TRBD1 might be the D (6 bases). V was pared by 2 bases and J by 8 bases, with 21 bases between. Germline CDR1 and CDR2: MNHNS and SASEGT. The CDR3 contains 16 residues. This CDR3 reads CASSERGKRQLQGYTF. In DNA, the CDR3 is TGTGCCAGCAGTGAAAGGGGGAAACGACAGCTCCAGGGCTACACCTTC.

A single count supports this clone. DNA for the CDR3: TGTGCCAGCAGCTTCACCGGGACGTCTAACTATGGCTACACCTTC. Amino acids: CASSFTGTSNYGYTF. The chain has TRBV7-2 and TRBJ1-2, with D perhaps TRBD1 (5 bases). CDR1 and CDR2 from the germline V gene are SGHTA and FQGNSA. This CDR3 has 15 residues. V was clipped by 3 bases and J by 0 bases, with 11 bases between them.

The rearrangement joins TRBV7-9 to TRBJ2-5; TRBD2 matches 14 bases. Trimming took 4 bases from V and 3 from J; bases not matched to a gene: 4. The CDR3 runs to 16 residues. Germline values: CDR1 SEHNR, CDR2 FQNEAQ (reference sequence). CDR3 region: CASSSLTSGREETQYF. CDR3 sequence (DNA): TGTGCCAGCAGCTCCCTGACTAGCGGGAGGGAAGAGACCCAGTACTTC.

The rearrangement links TRBV5-8 to TRBJ2-1; D perhaps matches TRBD1 (6 bases). CDR3 size: 8 residues. Germline CDR1 is SGHTS and CDR2 is YDEGEE. The CDR3 DNA sequence: TGTGGTGCTATAGGGGGGTTCTTC. Residues: CGAIGGFF.

The CDR3 bases are TGTGCCAGCAGAGGGTTTCCCACTGAAGCTTTCTTT. It is translated as CASRGFPTEAFF. The rearrangement links TRBV28 to TRBJ1-1; no firm D call. CDR3 length equals 12 residues. Trimming cost V 6 bases and J 4 bases, with 9 bases left between them. Germline V gene data show CDR1 as MDHEN and CDR2 as SYDVKM.

The chain has TRBV2 and TRBJ2-1, with D perhaps matching TRBD2 (6 bases). CDR1 and CDR2 (germline): SNHLY, FYNNEI. V was cut by 7 bases and J by 6 bases, with 19 bases left in between. This CDR3 region has 15 residues. The CDR3 here is CASTVTSSPFNEQFF. CDR3 coding DNA: TGTGCCAGCACTGTGACTAGTAGCCCTTTCAATGAGCAGTTCTTC.

The chain couples TRBV5-4 to TRBJ1-5; tentative D call: TRBD1 (6 bases). This CDR3 region has 15 residues. The V and J ends lost 4 bases and 1 base respectively, with 12 bases between them. The germline V gene encodes CDR1 SGHNT and CDR2 YYREEE (reference sequence). In DNA, the CDR3 is TGTGCCAGCAGCCTCAACGGACAGAGCAATCAGCCCCAGCATTTT. Its protein is CASSLNGQSNQPQHF.

This clone turned up a few times. This chain uses TRBV5-1 with TRBJ2-7; D may be TRBD2 (5 bases). The CDR3 contains 14 residues. Looked up from germline, CDR1 is SGHRS and CDR2 is YFSETQ. V was pared by 4 bases and J by 0 bases, with 11 bases between. CDR3 sequence reads: CASSAADSSYEQYF. DNA for the CDR3: TGCGCCAGCAGCGCAGCGGATAGCTCCTACGAGCAGTACTTC.

Only one count was recorded for this clone. The junction differs from germline at one of its ends, possibly a read error. The V call is TRBV5-1, the J call TRBJ1-2; perhaps TRBD1 as D (5 bases). CDR3 length: 11 residues. Germline V gives CDR1 SGHRS, CDR2 YFSETQ. In DNA, the CDR3 is TGCGCCAGCAGCTTGGAAATGGACATTTCCTTC. This gives the protein CASSLEMDISF.

The genes are TRBV4-1 and TRBJ1-2; TRBD1 might be the D (5 bases). CDR1 and CDR2 (germline): MGHRA, YSYEKL. The CDR3 contains 16 residues. Trimming took 6 bases from V and 0 from J, leaving 17 bases between them. The DNA for the CDR3 is TGCGCCAGCAGTCCCGCCGGGACGGTAGCTAACTATGGCTACACCTTC. As protein: CASSPAGTVANYGYTF.

The J gene is TRBJ2-1, the V gene TRBV4-3; tentatively, D is TRBD2 (6 bases). Germline CDR1 LGHNA, CDR2 YSLEER. The length of the CDR3 is 15 residues. Trimming stripped 1 base from V and 7 bases from J, with 14 bases between. The CDR3 reads CASSQATAGRNEQFF. CDR3 nucleotide sequence: TGCGCCAGCAGCCAAGCGACTGCGGGAAGGAATGAGCAGTTCTTC.

The chain employs TRBV25-1 and TRBJ1-1; 8 bases map to TRBD1. V lost 6 bases and J lost 11; bases outside the gene matches: 11. The CDR3 has 13 amino acids. The germline V gene encodes CDR1 MGHDK and CDR2 SYGVNS. CDR3 sequence: CASSTGTGGWAFF. The CDR3 bases are TGTGCCAGCAGCACCGGGACAGGAGGGTGGGCTTTCTTT.

This chain's CDR3 is CASRDRPGNTIYF. CDR3 DNA sequence: TGCGCCAGCAGGGACAGACCTGGAAACACCATATATTTT. The chain couples TRBV10-1 to TRBJ1-3; tentatively, D is TRBD1 (6 bases). V dropped 6 bases and J dropped 2 bases, with 8 bases sitting between them. Germline loops: CDR1 WNHNN, CDR2 SYGVQD (reference sequence). The CDR3 has 13 amino acids.

The chain carries TRBV30 and TRBJ1-1, with TRBD1 matching over 10 bases. Germline V gives CDR1 GTSNPN, CDR2 SVGIG (reference sequence). The CDR3 has 11 amino acids. The ends lost 5 bases at V and 9 bases at J; junction bases unmatched: 3. In nucleotides, the CDR3 is TGTGCCTGGGCTGACAGGGGGCAAGCTTTCTTT. Its translation is CAWADRGQAFF.

The CDR3 nucleotides read TGTGCCAGCTCCCTATACGACTTGGCAGGGTTCAATGAGCAGTTCTTC. It is translated as CASSLYDLAGFNEQFF. This chain uses TRBV18 with TRBJ2-1, with a weak D call TRBD1 (5 bases). V gave up 6 bases and J gave up 6 bases, with 21 bases separating them. CDR3 size: 16 residues. Looked up from germline, CDR1 is KGHSH and CDR2 is LQKENI.

The chain links TRBV20-1 to TRBJ2-7; D gene ambiguous. Germline values: CDR1 DFQATT, CDR2 SNEGSKA (reference sequence). This CDR3 contains 11 residues. Trimming cost V 6 bases and J 3 bases, with 9 bases left between them. CDR3 loop: CSAGPLYEQYF. CDR3 nucleotides: TGCAGTGCAGGCCCACTCTACGAGCAGTACTTC.

The chain combines TRBV6-2 or TRBV6-3 with TRBJ2-1; D is perhaps TRBD1 or TRBD2 (6 bases each). From germline, CDR1 is MNHEY and CDR2 SVGEGT. Trimming took off 4 bases at V and 5 bases at J, with 15 bases between the two ends. CDR3 length equals 15 residues. The CDR3, as DNA: TGTGCCAGCAGTTTACCCGGGGGCGAGAACAATGAGCAGTTCTTC. Protein sequence: CASSLPGGENNEQFF.

This rearrangement joins TRBV5-8 to TRBJ2-1, with TRBD2 matching 7 bases. The V and J ends lost 2 bases and 6 bases, in that order; junction bases with no gene match: 17. The CDR3 covers 18 residues. Germline V gene lookup returns CDR1 SGHTS and CDR2 YDEGEE. The DNA for the CDR3 is TGTGCCAGCAGCTTCGGGTGGGGTAGCGGGCCAAGGGGCAATGAGCAGTTCTTC. Its translation is CASSFGWGSGPRGNEQFF.

The V gene is TRBV30, the J gene TRBJ1-2, with no clear D. In germline, CDR1 is GTSNPN, CDR2 SVGIG (reference sequence). The V and J ends lost 3 bases and 0 bases respectively, with 8 bases between them. CDR3 length equals 13 residues. CDR3 sequence reads: CAWSPPANYGYTF. CDR3 bases: TGTGCCTGGAGCCCACCGGCTAACTATGGCTACACCTTC.

The V gene is TRBV2, the J gene TRBJ1-2; unclear D gene. This CDR3 is built from 16 residues. The V end lost 0 bases, the J end lost 1 base, and 12 bases lay between the germline ends. CDR1 is SNHLY, CDR2 FYNNEI, per germline. CDR3 DNA: TGTGCCAGCAGTGAAGCGTCACAGAACCTTAACTATGGCTACACCTTC. The encoded protein is CASSEASQNLNYGYTF.

The genes are TRBV28 and TRBJ2-1; TRBD2 might be the D (6 bases). CDR1 and CDR2 (germline): MDHEN, SYDVKM. V lost 3 bases and J 5 bases, leaving 26 bases between the germline ends. The CDR3 length is 19 residues. The CDR3 loop reads CASSFGGWRGPRQNNEQFF. CDR3 DNA sequence: TGTGCCAGCAGTTTTGGTGGATGGCGGGGCCCGCGACAAAACAATGAGCAGTTCTTC. Supplemented by reference TRBV28 and TRBJ2-1, the full variable domain reads DVKVTQSSRYLVKRTGEKVFLECVQDMDHENMFWYRQDPGLGLRLIYFSYDVKMKEKGDIPEGYSVSREKKERFSLILESASTNQTSMYLCASSFGGWRGPRQNNEQFFGPGTRLTVL.